This is a list of T cell receptor beta chains from one sample in a study of blood T cell repertoires in COVID-19. This table comes from immunoSEQ multiplex PCR, and its TCRdb copy is limited to in-frame clones, with some not included. The profile shows a few hundred thousand clones, about 88% of them singletons. The specimen sequenced was PBMCs or T cells enriched from blood (not recorded which). The receptors were gathered from a woman under 40 who had recovered from COVID-19. CDR3s include the opening cysteine and the closing phenylalanine or tryptophan. The D gene is left open where the match is weak. Clone size is shown for a subset of rows, as once, few, many or a class of expanded clone.

d_call j_call clone_size v_call cdr3_nt cdr3_aa
TRBD2 TRBJ2-5 NA TRBV19 TGTGCCAGTAGTATTCGGCTAGCGGGAGCGTACCAAGAGACCCAGTACTTC CASSIRLAGAYQETQYF
TRBD1 TRBJ1-2 NA TRBV6-5 TGTGCCAGCAGCGATGGGACAGGGAGAAGCTACACCTTC CASSDGTGRSYTF
NA TRBJ2-7 NA TRBV2 TGTGCCAGCAGTGAGACTAGTGTCGGACCCTACGAGCAGTACTTC CASSETSVGPYEQYF
TRBD1 TRBJ1-1 NA TRBV7-2 TGTGCCAGCATCCGGGACAGGGGATTGAACACTGAAGCTTTCTTT CASIRDRGLNTEAFF
NA TRBJ1-1 NA TRBV28 TGTGCCAGCAGTTTAGGACAAAGCGCTTTCTTT CASSLGQSAFF
TRBD1 TRBJ1-5 NA TRBV7-2 TGTGCCAGCAGTTATACAGGGGGGGGAAGCAATCAGCCCCAGCATTTT CASSYTGGGSNQPQHF
TRBD2 TRBJ2-1 NA TRBV19 TGTGCCAGTACCCTAAGACTAGCGGGGGGGCATGAGCAGTTCTTC CASTLRLAGGHEQFF
TRBD1 TRBJ1-1 NA TRBV6-5 TGTGCCAGCAGACCCTGGGACAGCCCTGAAGCTTTCTTT CASRPWDSPEAFF
TRBD1 TRBJ2-7 NA TRBV4-1 TGCGCCAGCAGCCAAGAGGGACAGGGATTAGGCGAGCAGTACTTC CASSQEGQGLGEQYF
TRBD2 TRBJ2-3 NA TRBV11-3 TGTGCCAGCAGCCGTGGACTAGCTGTCTCAGATACGCAGTATTTT CASSRGLAVSDTQYF
TRBD2 TRBJ2-5 NA TRBV19 TGTGCCAGTAGTATAGCTGAGCGGGGGGGCCTAGAGACCCAGTACTTC CASSIAERGGLETQYF
TRBD1 TRBJ2-2 NA TRBV27 TGTGCCAGCAGTCGCCCGGGACAGAGTCTCACCGGGGAGCTGTTTTTT CASSRPGQSLTGELFF
NA TRBJ2-1 NA TRBV11-2 TGTGCCAGCAGCTTTGACATGAATGAGCAGTTCTTC CASSFDMNEQFF
TRBD1 TRBJ1-4 once TRBV6-1 TGTGCCAGCAGTGAGGCTGACAGGGCAAAACTGTTTTTT CASSEADRAKLFF
TRBD2 TRBJ2-1 NA TRBV2 TGTGCCAGCAAGAGGCGAGCGGGAGGCCAGTACAATGAGCAGTTCTTC CASKRRAGGQYNEQFF
TRBD1 TRBJ1-4 once TRBV19 TGTGCCAGTAGTTTCTGGACAGGTGAAAAACTGTTTTTT CASSFWTGEKLFF
NA TRBJ2-7 NA TRBV3-1/TRBV3-2 TGTGCCAGCAGCCAAGGAGGCTTATGGACAGCCTACGAGCAGTACTTC CASSQGGLWTAYEQYF
NA TRBJ1-1 NA TRBV19 TGTGCCAGTAATCCACAGGGGAACACTGAAGCTTTCTTT CASNPQGNTEAFF
TRBD1 TRBJ1-2 once TRBV29-1 TGCAGCGTTGATTCAGGGGGCTATGGCTACACCTTC CSVDSGGYGYTF
TRBD1 TRBJ1-1 few TRBV10-3 TGTGCCATTGGACAGGAATTGCGGAACACTGAAGCTTTCTTT CAIGQELRNTEAFF
NA TRBJ1-6 NA TRBV7-2 TGTGCCAGCAGCAAGGACAGAAACAATTCACCCCTCCACTTT CASSKDRNNSPLHF
TRBD2 TRBJ2-7 NA TRBV9 TGTGCCAGCAGCCCCTCAACTAGCGGGGGGCCGGGCGAGCAGTACTTC CASSPSTSGGPGEQYF
TRBD1 TRBJ2-1 NA TRBV3-1/TRBV3-2 TGTGCCAGCAGCACCGGGACAGGGGGACGCAATGAGCAGTTCTTC CASSTGTGGRNEQFF
TRBD2 TRBJ2-3 NA TRBV9 TGTGCCAGCAGCGCTGGGACTAGCGCGTCGGCAGATACGCAGTATTTT CASSAGTSASADTQYF
NA TRBJ2-1 once TRBV6-6 TGTGCCAGCAGTCTTCGGGGGACAGAGGCTATTTACAATGAGCAGTTCTTC CASSLRGTEAIYNEQFF
TRBD1 TRBJ1-1 NA TRBV28 TGTGCCAGCAGCTATCGGACAGGGCCAAGGAGGACTGAAGCTTTCTTT CASSYRTGPRRTEAFF
TRBD1 TRBJ1-4 NA TRBV15 TGTGCCACCAGCGCGAGACAGGGTAACGGAGAAAAACTGTTTTTT CATSARQGNGEKLFF
NA TRBJ2-3 NA TRBV11-3 TGTGCCAGCAAGGCGGGGGCGGATACAGATACGCAGTATTTT CASKAGADTDTQYF